This is a list of T cell receptor beta chains from one sample in a study of blood T cell repertoires in COVID-19. TCRdb's table, derived via immunoSEQ multiplex PCR, lists solely in-frame clones and lacks some. The sample has roughly 180,000 clones, roughly 80% seen once; the top ten hold roughly 12%. Sequenced: PBMCs or T cells enriched from blood (not recorded which). The origin of the receptors is a man aged 40-55 years who had recovered from COVID-19. The CDR3 runs from the conserved cysteine through the conserved F or W. The order of the fields is clone size, D gene, J gene, V gene, CDR3 length, CDR3 protein, CDR3 DNA. A D gene is named only where the DNA matches it firmly. Some rows mark clone size as missing; the rest say once, few, many or name a class of expanded clone.

>NA|TRBD2|TRBJ2-2|TRBV5-1|15
CASSFSGLFTGELFF
TGCGCCAGCAGCTTTTCGGGACTATTTACCGGGGAGCTGTTTTTT
>NA|TRBD2|TRBJ2-2|TRBV4-3|18
CASSQEGLAGSEAGELFF
TGCGCCAGCAGCCAAGAAGGACTAGCGGGATCGGAAGCCGGGGAGCTGTTTTTT
>NA|TRBD1|TRBJ1-1|TRBV18|15
CASSPNGQANTEAFF
TGTGCCAGCTCACCTAATGGACAGGCCAACACTGAAGCTTTCTTT
>NA|NA|TRBJ2-7|TRBV5-8|12
CASSSYRYEQYF
TGTGCCAGCAGCTCATACAGATACGAGCAGTACTTC
>NA|TRBD1|TRBJ2-1|TRBV18|15
CASSPVAGGENEQFF
TGTGCCAGCTCACCAGTAGCAGGGGGCGAAAATGAGCAGTTCTTC
>NA|TRBD2|TRBJ2-5|TRBV6-5|14
CASSRLAGQETQYF
TGTGCCAGCAGCAGACTAGCGGGGCAAGAGACCCAGTACTTC
>NA|TRBD1|TRBJ2-1|TRBV11-2|15
CASSLAGQPYNEQFF
TGTGCCAGCAGCTTAGCGGGACAGCCCTACAATGAGCAGTTCTTC
>few|TRBD1|TRBJ1-1|TRBV5-1|15
CASSALTGGEAEAFF
TGCGCCAGCAGTGCTCTGACAGGGGGCGAGGCTGAAGCTTTCTTT
>NA|NA|TRBJ2-5|TRBV5-1|15
CASSLLTGSEETQYF
TGCGCCAGCAGCTTATTGACAGGCTCTGAAGAGACCCAGTACTTC
>NA|NA|TRBJ1-1|TRBV20-1|10
CSARHTEAFF
TGCAGTGCGCGACATACTGAAGCTTTCTTT
>NA|NA|TRBJ2-3|TRBV5-1|13
CASSLAGADTQYF
TGCGCCAGCAGCTTGGCAGGGGCAGATACGCAGTATTTT
>NA|NA|TRBJ2-7|TRBV6-5|13
CASSFDMQVEQYF
TGTGCCAGCAGTTTTGACATGCAGGTCGAGCAGTACTTC
>NA|TRBD1|TRBJ1-2|TRBV4-3|15
CASSPQDRGGGGYTF
TGCGCCAGCAGCCCTCAAGACAGGGGAGGAGGTGGCTACACCTTC
>NA|TRBD2|TRBJ2-5|TRBV7-3|16
CASSLRPSGAQETQYF
TGTGCCAGCAGCTTAAGGCCTAGCGGAGCACAAGAGACCCAGTACTTC
>NA|TRBD2|TRBJ2-7|TRBV7-2|15
CASSSETSGFYEQYF
TGTGCCAGCAGCTCGGAGACTAGCGGCTTTTACGAGCAGTACTTC
>NA|NA|TRBJ1-2|TRBV7-9|13
CASSSDRGYGYTF
TGTGCCAGCAGCTCAGATCGGGGCTATGGCTACACCTTC
>NA|NA|TRBJ2-1|TRBV6-2/TRBV6-3|13
CASSYTAYNEQFF
TGTGCCAGCAGTTACACAGCTTACAATGAGCAGTTCTTC
>NA|TRBD1|TRBJ2-3|TRBV2|14
CASRPRLTGHTQYF
TGTGCCAGCAGACCACGACTGACAGGGCATACGCAGTATTTT
>once|NA|TRBJ2-5|TRBV13|16
CASSGSGGGSPETQYF
TGTGCCAGCAGCGGCTCGGGGGGCGGGTCCCCAGAGACCCAGTACTTC
>NA|NA|TRBJ2-3|TRBV7-3|14
CASSHAGATDTQYF
TGTGCCAGCAGCCACGCGGGGGCCACAGATACGCAGTATTTT
>NA|TRBD1|TRBJ2-6|TRBV7-9|17
CASSSGQGSPGANVLTF
TGTGCCAGCAGCTCGGGACAGGGGAGTCCCGGGGCCAACGTCCTGACTTTC
>few|NA|TRBJ2-1|TRBV18|16
CASSPLGQTLDDEQFF
TGTGCCAGCTCACCACTAGGACAAACGTTGGACGATGAGCAGTTCTTC
>NA|TRBD1|TRBJ1-2|TRBV3-1/TRBV3-2|15
CASSPIGDRAYGYTF
TGTGCCAGCAGCCCAATCGGGGACAGGGCCTATGGCTACACCTTC
>NA|NA|TRBJ2-7|TRBV28|12
CASSFAQAKQYF
TGTGCCAGCAGTTTTGCACAGGCGAAGCAGTACTTC
>NA|TRBD1|TRBJ1-2|TRBV6-2/TRBV6-3|15
CASSYLTQGASGYTF
TGTGCCAGCAGTTACTTAACACAGGGGGCGAGTGGCTACACCTTC
>NA|NA|TRBJ1-2|TRBV3-1/TRBV3-2|12
CASSQERHGYTF
TGTGCCAGCAGCCAAGAGAGGCATGGCTACACCTTC
>NA|NA|TRBJ1-1|TRBV28|13
CASSLFGGLEAFF
TGTGCCAGCAGTTTGTTTGGGGGACTTGAAGCTTTCTTT